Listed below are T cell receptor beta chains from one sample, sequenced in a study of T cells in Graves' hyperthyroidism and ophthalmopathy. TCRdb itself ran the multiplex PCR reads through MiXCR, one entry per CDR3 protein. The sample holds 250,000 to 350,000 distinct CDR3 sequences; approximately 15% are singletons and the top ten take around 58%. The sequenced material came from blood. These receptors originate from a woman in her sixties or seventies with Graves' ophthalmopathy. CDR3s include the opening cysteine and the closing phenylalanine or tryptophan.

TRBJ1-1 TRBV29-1 CSVTPQNLNTEAFF
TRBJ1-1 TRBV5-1 CASTLGGQNEAFF
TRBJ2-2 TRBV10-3 CASALRAYMPGELFF
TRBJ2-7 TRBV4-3 CASSQDTSGYYEQYF
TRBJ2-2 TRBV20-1 CSARDRTGGTGELFF
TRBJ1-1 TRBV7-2 CASSIRLTGSEAFF
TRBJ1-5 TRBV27 CASSSQGGQPQHF
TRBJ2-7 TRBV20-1 CSARAQPLNSEQYF
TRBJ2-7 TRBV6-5 CASSYDMRTVGEQYF
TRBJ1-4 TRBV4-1 CASSRRGPNNEKLFF
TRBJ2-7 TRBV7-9 CASSPKFGTGYLAEQYF
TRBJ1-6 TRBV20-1 CSARPGQGLWNSPLHF
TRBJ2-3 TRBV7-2 CASSFTPDTQYF
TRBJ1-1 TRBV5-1 CASSLAGTPGSEAFF
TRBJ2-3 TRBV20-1 CSANSPLARDTQYF
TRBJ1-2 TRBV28 CASSWRQGYGYTF
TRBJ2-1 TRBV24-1 CATSGKGGNEQFF
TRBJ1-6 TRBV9 CASSVGRGAGGGSPLHF
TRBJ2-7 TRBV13 CASSLPGGGGPRSEQYF
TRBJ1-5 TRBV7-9 CASSLVSRAGNQPQHF
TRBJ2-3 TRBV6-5 CASSYQAAGADTQYF
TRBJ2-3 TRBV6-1 CASSLQGAIGTDTQYF
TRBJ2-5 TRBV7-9 CASSLFRQETQYF
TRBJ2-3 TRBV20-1 CSAETSTSPDTQYF
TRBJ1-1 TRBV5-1 CASSEGGGSEAFF
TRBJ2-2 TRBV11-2 CASSPQGLNTGELFF
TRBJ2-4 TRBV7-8 CASGGQNIAKNIQYF
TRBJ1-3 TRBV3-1 CASSQAMGNTIYF
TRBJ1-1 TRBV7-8 CASSFETLEAFF
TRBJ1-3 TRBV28 CASSSTVSSSGNTIYF
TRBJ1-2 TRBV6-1 CASSLIRQGADGYTF
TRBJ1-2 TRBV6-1 CASSPGQGQYAYGYTF
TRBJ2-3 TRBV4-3 CASSQARGNTDTQYF
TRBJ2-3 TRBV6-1 CASWSSGSSDTQYF